This TCR beta chain was sequenced in a study of post-analysis software for immune sequencing data. Points from the study as a whole: Samples sharing a preparation batch grouped tightly together when assessed by F measure. The study found TRBV5-6, TRBV5-1 and TRBV20-1 among a few TRBV segments more frequent in patients than controls.

TCR beta libraries were prepared from cDNA with unique molecular identifiers. MiXCR, applied by TCRdb to the PCR reads, yields one record per CDR3 protein. The sample has about 200,000 distinct CDR3 sequences, around 29% seen once. As to this clonotype: Its antigen is not identified.

The V segment lost 4 bases and the J segment 4 bases; nucleotides outside the gene matches: 16. The CDR3 loop spans 20 amino acids. Germline CDR1 and CDR2: MDHEN and SYDVKM. The genes are TRBV28 and TRBJ2-5, with 15 bases that match TRBD2. Sequencing was performed on blood. The receptor was derived from a girl aged 2-17 years with multiple sclerosis. This CDR3 reads CASSWPKGLAGGIFRETQYF. In DNA form, the CDR3 reads TGTGCCAGCAGTTGGCCCAAGGGACTAGCGGGAGGAATATTTAGAGAGACCCAGTACTTC.